The clone carrying this T cell receptor (beta chain) came up once. The antigen is not known. The method was immunoSEQ multiplex PCR; TCRdb's version includes in-frame clones alone and lacks a portion of them. The table includes about 60,000 clones, about nine tenths detected once. The sample is drawn from a study of a mutant IDH1 vaccine in newly diagnosed glioma. In the study overall: Patients got radiotherapy, temozolomide, or both beforehand, and most got both. Overall study results and limits: Pseudoprogression appears to have had no connection to changes in top peripheral T cell clonotypes.

Germline V CDR1 and CDR2: MGHDK, SYGVNS. V gave up 3 bases and J gave up 5 bases; unmatched junction bases: 12. This CDR3 contains 17 residues. This sample's time point: week 35, safety follow-up. In the vaccine, a single dose held 300 ug of the mutant IDH1 20-mer peptide, along with topical imiquimod. The sequence was obtained from a man in his forties with glioma. This sequence joins TRBV25-1 and TRBJ2-1, with 8 bases identical to TRBD2. The specimen was PBMCs, collected from a glioma patient whose treatment included an IDH1 peptide vaccine. CDR3 loop: CASSDFSGNAFHNEQFF. The CDR3 region has the DNA TGTGCCAGCAGTGATTTTAGCGGGAATGCCTTCCACAATGAGCAGTTCTTC. Full variable domain (outside the CDR3, taken from reference TRBV25-1 and TRBJ2-1): EADIYQTPRYLVIGTGKKITLECSQTMGHDKMYWYQQDPGMELHLIHYSYGVNSTEKGDLSSESTVSRIRTEHFPLTLESARPSHTSQYLCASSDFSGNAFHNEQFFGPGTRLTVL.